A selection of T cell receptor beta chains follows, all from one sample in a study of control samples from healthy donors and cancer patients. Clones were read by immunoSEQ multiplex PCR, and TCRdb kept only the in-frame ones, dropping some. The table lists about 130,000 clones, around 94% of them singletons. Specimen: PBMCs. These receptors all stem from a man aged 55 to 70 with colorectal cancer. The CDR3 runs from the conserved cysteine through the conserved F or W. D genes are given only for firm matches. Only part of the rows carry a size: once, few, many, or a class if the clone is expanded.

D gene	V gene	clone size	J gene	CDR3 DNA	CDR3 protein
.	TRBV25-1	.	TRBJ1-2	TGTGCCAGCAGAATGAACTATGGCTACACCTTC	CASRMNYGYTF
TRBD2	TRBV6-4	.	TRBJ2-1	TGTGCCAGCCGGACTAGCGGGGGATTATACAATGAGCAGTTCTTC	CASRTSGGLYNEQFF
.	TRBV5-5	.	TRBJ2-2	TGTGCCAGCAGCTTAACGAGCGGACCGAACACCGGGGAGCTGTTTTTT	CASSLTSGPNTGELFF
TRBD1	TRBV13	.	TRBJ2-1	TGTGCCAGCAGAGGGACAGTTCTCTACAATGAGCAGTTCTTC	CASRGTVLYNEQFF
.	TRBV11-2	.	TRBJ2-1	TGTGCCAGCAGCTTAGGACTTATCCACAATGAGCAGTTCTTC	CASSLGLIHNEQFF
.	TRBV6-5	.	TRBJ2-7	TGTGCCAGCAGTCCCGCCTCCGCCGGCTCCTACGAGCAGTACTTC	CASSPASAGSYEQYF
.	TRBV10-2	.	TRBJ1-1	TGCGCCAGCACGAGTCAAGTGAACACTGAAGCTTTCTTT	CASTSQVNTEAFF
TRBD1	TRBV5-1	.	TRBJ1-1	TGCGCCAGCAGCGGGGGGACAGGGAACACTGAAGCTTTCTTT	CASSGGTGNTEAFF
.	TRBV5-8	.	TRBJ1-2	TGTGCCAGCAGCGTAGTTAACTATGGCTACACCTTC	CASSVVNYGYTF
.	TRBV3-1/TRBV3-2	.	TRBJ1-2	TGTGCCAGCAGCCAAGAGAGTCGTTTCTATGGCTACACCTTC	CASSQESRFYGYTF
.	TRBV5-1	.	TRBJ2-7	TGCGCCAGCAGCTTGGGGACGGTAACCTACGAGCAGTACTTC	CASSLGTVTYEQYF
TRBD1	TRBV27	.	TRBJ1-1	TGTGCCAGCGCCTCCGGGACAGTAAACACTGAAGCTTTCTTT	CASASGTVNTEAFF
.	TRBV12-3/TRBV12-4	.	TRBJ1-6	TGTGCCAGCAAGCTACAGGGTGATTCACCCCTCCACTTT	CASKLQGDSPLHF
TRBD1	TRBV19	.	TRBJ1-5	TGTGCCAGTAGTAGAAGTCACAGGGGCGGTCAGCCCCAGCATTTT	CASSRSHRGGQPQHF
TRBD2	TRBV7-2	.	TRBJ2-7	TGTGCCAGCAGCTTAGTGGGAGGGGCAGGAATCTACGAGCAGTACTTC	CASSLVGGAGIYEQYF
.	TRBV21-1	.	TRBJ2-5	TGTGCCAGCAGCAACTCCGGGACAAGCAAAGAGACCCAGTACTTC	CASSNSGTSKETQYF
.	TRBV10-2	.	TRBJ1-2	TGCGCCAGCAGGCCGGGACGGACAGCTAACTATGGCTACACCTTC	CASRPGRTANYGYTF
.	TRBV7-9	.	TRBJ1-1	TGTGCCAGCAGCCCGAAAGGGCTCCTGAACACTGAAGCTTTCTTT	CASSPKGLLNTEAFF
TRBD1	TRBV18	.	TRBJ2-7	TGTGCCAGCTCAAACAGGGGGCTGGAAGACGAGCAGTACTTC	CASSNRGLEDEQYF
.	TRBV7-9	.	TRBJ1-4	TGTGCCAGCAGCTCCCGTCCGGACAGATTGAATGAAAAACTGTTTTTT	CASSSRPDRLNEKLFF
TRBD1	TRBV9	.	TRBJ2-7	TGTGCCAGCAGCGTCGGGACAGGGAACTACGAGCAGTACTTC	CASSVGTGNYEQYF
.	TRBV3-1/TRBV3-2	once	TRBJ1-6	TGTGCCAGCAGCCTTTTTCAGGGGCGCCGTGATTCACCCCTCCACTTT	CASSLFQGRRDSPLHF
TRBD1	TRBV27	.	TRBJ1-2	TGTGCCAGCAGTTTATCGATGACAGGGCCCTATGGCTACACCTTC	CASSLSMTGPYGYTF
.	TRBV30	.	TRBJ1-3	TGTGCCTGGGGGGTAGGTTCCGGAAACACCATATATTTT	CAWGVGSGNTIYF
TRBD1	TRBV5-1	.	TRBJ2-5	TGCGCCAGCAGCTTGGGACAGGGCCAAGAGACCCAGTACTTC	CASSLGQGQETQYF
TRBD2	TRBV5-1	.	TRBJ2-3	TGCGCCAGCAGTGGTAGCGGGGGCCCTCGGGATACGCAGTATTTT	CASSGSGGPRDTQYF
.	TRBV29-1	once	TRBJ2-5	TGCAGCGTTGAAGGGCAGGGGCAGGAGACCCAGTACTTC	CSVEGQGQETQYF
.	TRBV7-2	.	TRBJ1-1	TGTGCCAGCGGGAGAGCGTTTGGCACTGAAGCTTTCTTT	CASGRAFGTEAFF
.	TRBV30	.	TRBJ2-5	TGTGCCTGGAGTGTTGGGGGGTACGAGCGAGAGACCCAGTACTTC	CAWSVGGYERETQYF
TRBD2	TRBV5-4	.	TRBJ2-2	TGTGCCAGCAGCCCCGGGGGGGGCCTGACCACCGGGGAGCTGTTTTTT	CASSPGGGLTTGELFF
.	TRBV24-1	.	TRBJ1-2	TGTGCCACCAGTGATGCCACCACCCCGTGGGCTAACTATGGCTACACCTTC	CATSDATTPWANYGYTF
.	TRBV19	once	TRBJ1-3	TGTGCCACTGAGGACGTAAACTCTGGAAACACCATATATTTT	CATEDVNSGNTIYF
TRBD1	TRBV6-5	once	TRBJ2-2	TGTGCCAGCAGCGACAGGGGGGACACCGGGGAGCTGTTTTTT	CASSDRGDTGELFF
.	TRBV5-6	.	TRBJ2-2	TGTGCCAGCAGCTTACGGAGGGTACGCACCGGGGAGCTGTTTTTT	CASSLRRVRTGELFF
TRBD1	TRBV6-4	.	TRBJ1-1	TGTGCCACCAAACACAGGGGGCGGGACACTGAAGCTTTCTTT	CATKHRGRDTEAFF
.	TRBV28	.	TRBJ1-5	TGTGCCAGCAAGGGTGACAGGAGCTCCTCTTCTAGCAATCAGCCCCAGCATTTT	CASKGDRSSSSSNQPQHF
TRBD2	TRBV2	.	TRBJ2-5	TGTGCCAGCAGTCGCGGGGGGCAAGAGACCCAGTACTTC	CASSRGGQETQYF
.	TRBV27	.	TRBJ1-2	TGTGCCAGCAGTTTGGGTTTCTACCCCAACTATGGCTACACCTTC	CASSLGFYPNYGYTF
.	TRBV6-5	.	TRBJ1-2	TGTGCCAGCAGCCCGGGTTCTAACTATGGCTACACCTTC	CASSPGSNYGYTF
.	TRBV27	.	TRBJ2-6	TGTGCCAGCAGTTTATCTCCGGCTCCTGGGGCCAACGTCCTGACTTTC	CASSLSPAPGANVLTF
.	TRBV25-1	.	TRBJ1-2	TGTGCCAGCAGTGAATCCATCTGGGGGGGTGGCTACACCTTC	CASSESIWGGGYTF
.	TRBV29-1	.	TRBJ1-1	TGCAGCGTTGCGAAGGTAATGAACACTGAAGCTTTCTTT	CSVAKVMNTEAFF
.	TRBV9	.	TRBJ2-5	TGTGCCAGCAGCGTAGTTGGGGGTGGCGAGACCCAGTACTTC	CASSVVGGGETQYF
.	TRBV27	.	TRBJ1-2	TGTGCCAGCGGGCCCAGTATTTCTAACTATGGCTACACCTTC	CASGPSISNYGYTF
.	TRBV19	.	TRBJ1-3	TGTGCCAGTAGTATAGTGCCAGTTGGAAACACCATATATTTT	CASSIVPVGNTIYF
.	TRBV5-1	.	TRBJ2-5	TGCGCCAGCAGCTGGGGTCCTAGTAACGGCCAAGAGACCCAGTACTTC	CASSWGPSNGQETQYF
.	TRBV30	.	TRBJ1-2	TGTGCCTGGAGTAATATAAGGGGCAGTTATGGCTACACCTTC	CAWSNIRGSYGYTF
.	TRBV5-4	.	TRBJ2-5	TGTGCCAGCAGCTTGGGGAGCGGACTGCAAGAGACCCAGTACTTC	CASSLGSGLQETQYF
.	TRBV5-4	.	TRBJ1-2	TGTGCCAGCAGCCGCCAGACAGGCTCTAACTATGGCTACACCTTC	CASSRQTGSNYGYTF
.	TRBV2	once	TRBJ2-7	TGTGCCAGCAGCGCAGGGTCGAGCGTTGACGAGCAGTACTTC	CASSAGSSVDEQYF
TRBD1	TRBV7-2	.	TRBJ2-5	TGTGCCAGCAGGCGACAGGGGGGGGCAGAGACCCAGTACTTC	CASRRQGGAETQYF
.	TRBV5-4	.	TRBJ1-1	TGTGCCAGCAGCTTGGATTCTGCTAGGAACACTGAAGCTTTCTTT	CASSLDSARNTEAFF